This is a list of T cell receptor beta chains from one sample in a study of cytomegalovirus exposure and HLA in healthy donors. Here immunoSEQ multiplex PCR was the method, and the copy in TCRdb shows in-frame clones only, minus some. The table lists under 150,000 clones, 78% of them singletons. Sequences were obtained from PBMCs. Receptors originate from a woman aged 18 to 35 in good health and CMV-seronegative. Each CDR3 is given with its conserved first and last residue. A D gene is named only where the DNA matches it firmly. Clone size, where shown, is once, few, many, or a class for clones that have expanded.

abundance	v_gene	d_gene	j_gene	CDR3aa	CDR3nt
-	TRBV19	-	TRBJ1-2	CASSSGTRDYGYTF	TGTGCCAGTAGTTCCGGGACTCGGGACTATGGCTACACCTTC
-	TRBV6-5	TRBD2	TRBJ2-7	CATAIGLADLYEQYF	TGTGCCACCGCCATAGGACTAGCGGATCTCTACGAGCAGTACTTC
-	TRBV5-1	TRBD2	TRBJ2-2	CASSLTGGLANTGELFF	TGCGCCAGCAGCCTCACTGGGGGACTAGCGAACACCGGGGAGCTGTTTTTT
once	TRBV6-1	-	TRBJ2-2	CASSGYSGINTGELFF	TGTGCCAGCAGTGGATACTCCGGGATAAACACCGGGGAGCTGTTTTTT
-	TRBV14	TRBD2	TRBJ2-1	CASSPRLAAYNEQFF	TGTGCCAGCAGCCCGCGACTAGCGGCCTACAATGAGCAGTTCTTC
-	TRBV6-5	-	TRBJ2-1	CASSSTNLRAQFF	TGTGCCAGCAGTTCCACAAATCTCAGGGCGCAGTTCTTC
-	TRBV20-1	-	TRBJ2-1	CSANIVDEQFF	TGCAGTGCTAATATAGTCGATGAGCAGTTCTTC
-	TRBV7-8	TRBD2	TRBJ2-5	CASSQSRGLAGVETQYF	TGTGCCAGCAGCCAATCACGTGGGCTAGCGGGGGTAGAGACCCAGTACTTC
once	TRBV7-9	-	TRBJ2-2	CASSLVVQDGNTGELFF	TGTGCCAGCAGCTTAGTCGTCCAGGATGGGAACACCGGGGAGCTGTTTTTT
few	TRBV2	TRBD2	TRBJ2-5	CASKPSGIGETQYF	TGTGCCAGCAAACCTAGCGGGATTGGGGAGACCCAGTACTTC
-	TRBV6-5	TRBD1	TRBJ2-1	CASSRRTGRNEQFF	TGTGCCAGCAGCCGGAGGACAGGGAGAAATGAGCAGTTCTTC
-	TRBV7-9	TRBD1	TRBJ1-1	CASRPTGMNTEAFF	TGTGCCAGCAGGCCGACAGGGATGAACACTGAAGCTTTCTTT
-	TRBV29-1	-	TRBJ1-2	CSVLRQDGLDGYTF	TGCAGCGTTCTTCGGCAGGATGGATTGGATGGCTACACCTTC
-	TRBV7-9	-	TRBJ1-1	CSSSFLNTEAFF	TGTTCCAGCAGCTTCCTAAACACTGAAGCTTTCTTT
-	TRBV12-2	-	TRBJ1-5	CASRLFPGQGPSSSNQPQHF	TGTGCAAGTCGCTTATTCCCCGGACAGGGGCCTTCCTCTAGCAATCAGCCCCAGCATTTT
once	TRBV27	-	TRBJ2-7	CASSGSSYEQYF	TGTGCCAGCAGTGGGAGCTCCTACGAGCAGTACTTC
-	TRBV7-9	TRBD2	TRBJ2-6	CASSSLAGQSSGANVLTF	TGTGCCAGCAGCTCTCTAGCGGGGCAAAGCTCTGGGGCCAACGTCCTGACTTTC
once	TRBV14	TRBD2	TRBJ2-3	CASSLLAGGRTDTQYF	TGTGCCAGCAGCCTACTAGCGGGAGGGCGCACAGATACGCAGTATTTT
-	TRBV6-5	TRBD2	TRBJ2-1	CASSLAETYNEQFF	TGTGCCAGCAGCCTAGCGGAGACCTACAATGAGCAGTTCTTC
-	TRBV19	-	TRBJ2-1	CASSSLERPYSSYNEQFF	TGTGCCAGTAGTAGCCTTGAGCGGCCTTACTCCTCCTACAATGAGCAGTTCTTC
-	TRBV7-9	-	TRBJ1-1	CASSSWTENTEAFF	TGTGCCAGCAGCTCCTGGACTGAGAACACTGAAGCTTTCTTT
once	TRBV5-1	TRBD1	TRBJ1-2	CASSLTGGDSPYGYTF	TGCGCCAGCAGCTTGACGGGTGGGGACAGCCCCTATGGCTACACCTTC